The 19 T cell receptor beta chains presented below share a single source sample, sequenced in a study of T-cell reconstitution after alpha-beta-depleted transplantation in children. Unique molecular identifiers were built into the TCRbeta library. Each CDR3 protein gets one entry after TCRdb re-called the PCR reads with MiXCR. Found here are some 500,000 distinct CDR3 sequences, about a sixth of them singletons; the top ten hold approximately 3%. The material sequenced was PBMCs from the stem cell graft donor, taken from the stem cell graft. These receptors all come from a human donor who donated a stem cell graft to a child with acute lymphoblastic leukemia.

This clonotype was counted only a few times. This chain connects TRBV11-2 to TRBJ2-1, with 10 bases lining up with TRBD2. Germline trimming cut 3 bases from V and 5 bases from J; bases unmatched to any gene: 7. The CDR3 contains 16 residues. The germline V gene has CDR1 SGHAT and CDR2 FQNNGV. The CDR3: CASSFPRAGGDNEQFF. In DNA form, the CDR3 reads TGTGCCAGCAGCTTTCCGCGAGCGGGAGGGGACAATGAGCAGTTCTTC.

This chain joins TRBV27 and TRBJ2-7; 8 bases are a match to TRBD1. J lost 0 bases, V lost 6 bases, and 7 bases had no gene match. The CDR3 totals 15 residues. Germline V gene data show CDR1 as MNHEY and CDR2 as SMNVEV (reference sequence). This CDR3 reads CASSRTGSGSYEQYF. The CDR3 DNA sequence: TGTGCCAGCAGCCGGACAGGGTCGGGCTCCTACGAGCAGTACTTC.

The table lists this clonotype with a few counts. This chain uses TRBV5-1 with TRBJ2-2; D uncertain. Germline CDR1 and CDR2: SGHRS and YFSETQ. V was clipped by 1 base and J by 0 bases, with 10 bases between them. The CDR3 extends over 16 amino acids. CDR3 in DNA: TGCGCCAGCAGCTTGAGTCTGACGGCGAACACCGGGGAGCTGTTTTTT. Amino acids: CASSLSLTANTGELFF.

This clonotype was picked up a small number of times. The V gene is TRBV25-1, the J gene TRBJ2-1, with TRBD1 matching over 9 bases. The CDR3 length is 13 residues. The V gene's germline CDR1 is MGHDK and CDR2 SYGVNS. V was clipped by 5 bases and J by 9 bases; unmatched bases: 5. The CDR3 protein is CASSFRTGAEQFF. The CDR3, as DNA: TGTGCCAGCAGTTTCCGGACAGGGGCTGAGCAGTTCTTC. The entire variable domain, with the rest obtained from reference TRBV25-1 and TRBJ2-1, is as follows: EADIYQTPRYLVIGTGKKITLECSQTMGHDKMYWYQQDPGMELHLIHYSYGVNSTEKGDLSSESTVSRIRTEHFPLTLESARPSHTSQYLCASSFRTGAEQFFGPGTRLTVL.

The chain links TRBV27 to TRBJ2-3, with D unclear. Germline loops: CDR1 MNHEY, CDR2 SMNVEV (reference sequence). The CDR3 length is 16 residues. V was trimmed by 0 bases and J by 9 bases, leaving 19 bases between them. The CDR3 protein is CASSLSVRGSGRTQYF. In DNA, the CDR3 is TGTGCCAGCAGTTTATCGGTCCGTGGGTCAGGACGGACGCAGTATTTT.

This clonotype was seen only a few times. This chain uses TRBV29-1 with TRBJ2-6, with 11 bases fitting TRBD2. The ends lost 4 bases at V and 0 bases at J; junction bases unmatched: 2. The CDR3 is 16 residues long. Germline-derived CDR1 and CDR2 are SQVTM and ANQGSEA. CDR3 in DNA: TGCAGCGTTGGCGGACTAGCGGGCTCTGGGGCCAACGTCCTGACTTTC. Protein product: CSVGGLAGSGANVLTF.

This clonotype has just a few counts. In DNA form, the CDR3 reads TGTGCCAGCAAAGGGACAGGGGGCCACGAGCAGTACTTC. It is translated as CASKGTGGHEQYF. This chain links TRBV12-3 or TRBV12-4 with TRBJ2-7, with 12 bases fitting TRBD1. The CDR3 is 13 amino acids. Trimming at V came to 7 bases and at J to 5 bases, leaving 3 bases not matched to a gene.

The chain couples TRBV6-1 to TRBJ2-2; TRBD1 is a possible D gene (6 bases). The V and J ends lost 5 bases and 5 bases respectively, with 12 bases between them. This CDR3 region has 14 residues. CDR1 and CDR2 from the germline V gene are MNHNS and SASEGT. This CDR3 is CASSIGQGTGELFF. CDR3 nucleotide sequence: TGTGCCAGCAGTATCGGGCAGGGGACCGGGGAGCTGTTTTTT.

The rearrangement joins TRBV7-2 to TRBJ2-5, with 7 bases matching TRBD1. The CDR3 sequence is 15 residues long. The germline gives CDR1 SGHTA, CDR2 FQGNSA. The ends lost 7 bases at V and 5 bases at J; junction bases unmatched: 13. CDR3 in amino acids: CASKAEQGTGETQYF. The CDR3 DNA reads TGTGCCAGCAAGGCTGAACAGGGGACGGGCGAGACCCAGTACTTC.

The chain employs TRBV15 and TRBJ1-3, with D possibly being TRBD1 (5 bases). CDR1 and CDR2 from the germline V gene are LNHNV and YYDKDF (reference sequence). Trimming pared 4 bases from V and 4 bases from J, leaving 11 bases between. The CDR3 totals 14 residues. This CDR3 is CATSTAGQGNTIYF. In nucleotides, the CDR3 is TGTGCCACCAGCACCGCAGGGCAAGGAAACACCATATATTTT.

This clonotype occurred a few times. The chain couples TRBV29-1 to TRBJ2-1; 10 positions match TRBD2. Germline loops: CDR1 SQVTM, CDR2 ANQGSEA. With 7 bases clipped from V and 5 bases from J, the junction kept 11 bases outside the gene matches. The CDR3 has 15 residues. The CDR3 DNA is TGCAGCGGGAAGGGTTTAGCGGGAGGAAACAATGAGCAGTTCTTC. It codes for CSGKGLAGGNNEQFF.

This clonotype occurred many times. The junction does not match germline at one end; this may be a read error. This rearrangement joins TRBV5-1 to TRBJ2-5; D unresolved. Germline V gives CDR1 SGHRS, CDR2 YFSETQ. This CDR3 spans 11 amino acids. In DNA, the CDR3 is TGTGCCAGCAGTTCTGGAGAGACCCAGTACTTC. Translating gives CASSSGETQYF.

The chain combines TRBV5-4 with TRBJ1-2, with TRBD1 matching over 12 bases. In germline, CDR1 is SGHNT, CDR2 YYREEE (reference sequence). CDR3 size: 17 residues. Trimming cost V 3 bases and J 3 bases; bases outside gene matches: 9. The CDR3 nucleotides are TGTGCCAGCAGCTCCCGGGACAGGGGGCAATTGGACTATGGCTACACCTTC. Its protein product is CASSSRDRGQLDYGYTF.

This chain uses TRBV12-3 or TRBV12-4 with TRBJ1-2, with no clear D. The CDR3 spans 11 residues. V was pared by 8 bases and J by 4 bases, with 8 bases between. The CDR3 here is CASWGSYGYTF. CDR3 DNA sequence: TGTGCCAGCTGGGGATCCTATGGCTACACCTTC.

This clonotype was observed a handful of times. The chain is built from TRBV15 and TRBJ1-4; D is uncertain. The CDR3 totals 15 residues. Germline CDR1 is LNHNV and CDR2 is YYDKDF (reference sequence). V was trimmed by 0 bases and J by 5 bases, leaving 10 bases between them. The CDR3: CATSRDRSRNEKLFF. The CDR3 DNA is TGTGCCACCAGCAGAGATCGGAGTAGGAATGAAAAACTGTTTTTT.

In this sample, this clonotype turned up a few times. CDR3 sequence (DNA): TGTGCCAGCAGCCTAGTCTGGGGCAATGAGCAGTTCTTC. This codes for CASSLVWGNEQFF. The rearrangement joins TRBV11-2 to TRBJ2-1; D gene unclear. The CDR3 extends over 13 amino acids. The V gene's germline CDR1 is SGHAT and CDR2 FQNNGV. V lost 5 bases, J lost 6 bases, and 11 bases lay in between.

J is TRBJ1-6 and V is TRBV5-1, with D perhaps TRBD1 (5 bases). Deletions cut 4 bases from V and 9 bases from J, with 20 bases between. This CDR3 is 16 amino acids long. Germline CDR1 and CDR2: SGHRS and YFSETQ. CDR3 sequence: CASSVGGRGVASPLHF. CDR3 DNA: TGCGCCAGCAGCGTCGGGGGACGCGGAGTGGCTTCACCCCTCCACTTT.

This clonotype was counted a few times. This sequence joins TRBV6-1 and TRBJ2-7; the D is unclear. The CDR3 extends over 11 amino acids. V gave up 6 bases and J gave up 7 bases, with 10 bases separating them. Per germline, CDR1 MNHNS and CDR2 SASEGT. The CDR3 bases are TGTGCCAGCAGCCCTCAAGGAGAGCAGTACTTC. It specifies CASSPQGEQYF.

This chain joins TRBV7-9 and TRBJ1-3; no definite D call. Germline CDR1 is SEHNR and CDR2 is FQNEAQ (reference sequence). The ends were cut back, 7 bases at V and 0 bases at J, with 13 bases in the middle. This CDR3 spans 15 amino acids. The CDR3 nucleotides are TGTGCCAGCACTGAAACTTTTATCTCTGGAAACACCATATATTTT. The encoded protein is CASTETFISGNTIYF.